In this sample, the clone carrying this TCR beta chain turned up many times. The CD8+CD4-CCR7+CD45RA+ phenotype defined the sorted naive CD8 T cells. The data are from a study of molecular identifiers for immune sequencing clone quantification. Between the trimmed V and J ends, which lost 2 bases and 0 bases, there was a span of 8 bases. The CDR3 is 15 amino acids. Germline CDR1 reads MNHEY; CDR2 reads SMNVEV (reference sequence). TCRdb reprocessed the PCR reads with MiXCR, giving one entry per CDR3 protein. The sample holds 600,000 to 650,000 distinct CDR3 sequences, around 20% seen once. The V gene is TRBV27, the J gene TRBJ1-5; no clear D gene. Input material: naive CD8+ T cells from blood, with Jurkat cell RNA spiked in. As to subset: FACS-sorted CD8+CD4-CCR7+CD45RA+ naive T cells. This clonotype originated in a human donor in good health. Some libraries in this study had Jurkat cell RNA spiked in. The CDR3 spells CASSLTLNSNQPQHF. DNA of the CDR3: TGTGCCAGCAGTTTAACACTAAATAGCAATCAGCCCCAGCATTTT.